These 4 T cell receptor beta chains were all obtained from the same sample, sequenced in a study of T cell repertoires in cytomegalovirus infection. TCRdb re-derived calls from the reads in MiXCR, one entry per CDR3 protein. The sample records a few hundred thousand distinct CDR3 sequences, roughly 43% being singletons. No antigen is known for these receptors. The sample here was cultured PBMCs, taken from culture after CMV antigen stimulation. These TCRs come from a human donor in good health (CMV status not recorded). Some clones in this sample may be carry-over from other donors' samples.

The chain is built from TRBV19 and TRBJ2-1, with 14 bases that match TRBD2. This CDR3 is built from 15 residues. CDR1 is LNHDA, CDR2 SQIVND, per germline (reference sequence). With 6 bases clipped from V and 2 bases from J, the junction kept 0 bases outside the gene matches. The CDR3 loop reads CASRGLAGAYNEQFF. The CDR3 region has the DNA TGTGCCAGTAGGGGACTAGCGGGGGCCTACAATGAGCAGTTCTTC.

J is TRBJ2-7 and V is TRBV7-2, with no clear D. Germline CDR1 and CDR2: SGHTA and FQGNSA. This CDR3 has 13 residues. The V gene lost 7 bases and the J gene lost 4 bases, with 14 bases spanning the gap. The CDR3 nucleotides are TGTGCCAGCATCCCCCCCGGGCGGTACGAGCAGTACTTC. It translates to CASIPPGRYEQYF.

The rearrangement joins TRBV19 to TRBJ1-5; 9 bases fit TRBD1. With 7 bases clipped from V and 2 bases from J, the junction kept 9 bases outside the gene matches. This CDR3 is 16 amino acids long. Per germline, CDR1 LNHDA and CDR2 SQIVND (reference sequence). In DNA form, the CDR3 reads TGTGCCAGTACCAAGGGGGGACAGGGACGCAATCAGCCCCAGCATTTT. Translated, it gives CASTKGGQGRNQPQHF.

This chain links TRBV5-4 with TRBJ2-5; 8 bases are a match to TRBD1. The CDR3 contains 14 residues. Per the germline V gene, CDR1 is SGHNT and CDR2 is YYREEE (reference sequence). Trimming cost V 4 bases and J 5 bases; bases outside gene matches: 7. CDR3 DNA sequence: TGTGCCAGCAGCACAACAGGGGGATGGGAGACCCAGTACTTC. Its protein is CASSTTGGWETQYF.